This TCR beta chain was retrieved from a study of identical twins. Notes on the study in general: The authors noted that invariant MAIT and iNKT cells could partly confound zero-insertion analyses. Insertions ran lower in abundant cord blood beta clonotypes, though not in memory repertoires.

This clonotype was seen at least ten times. Its specificity is not known. One end of the junction is discordant with germline, which a read error may explain. TCRdb reprocessed the 5' RACE reads via MiXCR and lists one record per CDR3 protein. The sample lists some 760,000 distinct CDR3 sequences, 15% to 20% seen once, with 13% in the top ten. This CDR3 has 13 residues. Germline loops: CDR1 SGHRS, CDR2 YFSETQ. The data were also submitted as part of a second study, on T cells expressing NK-cell markers. As reported in that work: An anti-gamma-delta TCR antibody confined sorting to alpha-beta TCR T cells across several of the experiments.

The sample comprised PBMCs. The chain has TRBV5-1 and TRBJ2-5; TRBD1 might be the D (5 bases). This TCR was sampled from a woman aged 18-30 years in good health. CDR3 nucleotide sequence: TGTGCCAGCAGCCCCCAGGGTGGAGAGACCCAGTACTTC. Its protein product is CASSPQGGETQYF.